These 22 T cell receptor beta chains originate from one sample sequenced in a study of monozygotic twins with inflammatory bowel disease. With the 5' RACE reads reprocessed, TCRdb shows one record per CDR3 protein and no DNA. Its clone listing holds around 400,000 distinct CDR3 sequences. The sequenced sample consisted of blood. The source of these receptors is a human donor with ulcerative colitis or Crohn's disease, or a healthy co-twin of an affected twin (not recorded which).

CDR3 residues: CASSSPLRDSTDTQYF. The J gene is TRBJ2-3, the V gene TRBV11-2; TCRdb designates TRBD1, a call that cannot be tested without DNA. Germline V gives CDR1 SGHAT, CDR2 FQNNGV. There are 16 residues in the CDR3.

This rearrangement joins TRBV7-2 to TRBJ2-7; checking the TCRdb D call of TRBD1 is not possible without DNA. The germline V gene encodes CDR1 SGHTA and CDR2 FQGNSA. CDR3 length equals 12 residues. CDR3 sequence: CASSLEGIGQYF.

The chain couples TRBV4-3 to TRBJ2-4. The germline V gene encodes CDR1 LGHNA and CDR2 YSLEER. This CDR3 contains 13 residues. CDR3 protein: CASSQDQQTIQYF.

The chain has TRBV5-1 and TRBJ2-1; TCRdb designates TRBD2, a call that cannot be tested without DNA. The CDR3 runs to 15 residues. Looked up from germline, CDR1 is SGHRS and CDR2 is YFSETQ. The CDR3 loop reads CASRRAGVSYNEQFF.

The CDR3 sequence: CASSGGPGDTQYF. The V call is TRBV5-1, the J call TRBJ2-3; lacking DNA, the TRBD1 call made by TCRdb goes unchecked. The CDR3 contains 13 residues. CDR1 is SGHRS, CDR2 YFSETQ, per germline.

The rearrangement uses TRBV20-1 and TRBJ2-4. Germline V gene lookup returns CDR1 DFQATT and CDR2 SNEGSKA (reference sequence). CDR3 length equals 13 residues. CDR3 sequence: CSASGLAKNIQYF.

This chain connects TRBV7-6 to TRBJ2-1; lacking DNA, the TRBD2 call made by TCRdb goes unchecked. Germline lookup yields CDR1 SGHVS and CDR2 FNYEAQ. The CDR3 loop spans 14 amino acids. The CDR3 reads CASSLGGDYNEQFF.

The chain combines TRBV5-1 with TRBJ1-2. This CDR3 is 14 amino acids long. Germline CDR1 reads SGHRS; CDR2 reads YFSETQ. CDR3 loop: CASSLEPTAYGYTF. Full variable domain (outside the CDR3, taken from reference TRBV5-1 and TRBJ1-2): KAGVTQTPRYLIKTRGQQVTLSCSPISGHRSVSWYQQTPGQGLQFLFEYFSETQRNKGNFPGRFSGRQFSNSRSEMNVSTLELGDSALYLCASSLEPTAYGYTFGSGTRLTVV.

The V gene is TRBV9, the J gene TRBJ2-3; TCRdb's D call of TRBD2 is untestable without DNA. The CDR3 sequence is 18 residues long. In germline, CDR1 is SGDLS, CDR2 YYNGEE. The CDR3 here is CASSVHLPTSGGTDTQYF.

This chain links TRBV11-2 with TRBJ1-3; with no DNA, the TCRdb D assignment of TRBD1 cannot be verified. This CDR3 has 16 residues. Germline CDR1 reads SGHAT; CDR2 reads FQNNGV. This chain's CDR3 is CASRLSGTNSGNTIYF.

This rearrangement joins TRBV6-9 to TRBJ2-1; TCRdb selects TRBD2, and the lack of DNA leaves this call unchecked. The CDR3 has 15 amino acids. The V gene's germline CDR1 is MNHGY and CDR2 SVAAGI. Here the CDR3 reads CASHPPGVGYNEQFF.

V gene TRBV18 combines with J gene TRBJ1-1. Per the germline V gene, CDR1 is KGHSH and CDR2 is LQKENI. The CDR3 has 13 amino acids. CDR3 in amino acids: CASSPIANTEAFF.

J is TRBJ1-1 and V is TRBV5-1; with no DNA, the TCRdb D assignment of TRBD1 cannot be verified. The CDR3 length is 12 residues. The germline V gene has CDR1 SGHRS and CDR2 YFSETQ. The CDR3 loop is CASRSGVTEAFF.

V and J are TRBV5-1 and TRBJ1-1; TCRdb's assignment of TRBD1 cannot be checked, as there is no DNA. The germline V gene has CDR1 SGHRS and CDR2 YFSETQ. The CDR3 totals 16 residues. CDR3 amino acids: CASSPDGTGGGTEAFF.

The chain joins TRBV20-1 to TRBJ2-4. This CDR3 has 15 amino acids. In germline, CDR1 is DFQATT, CDR2 SNEGSKA (reference sequence). The CDR3 region is CSAYTDFLAKNIQYF.

This chain connects TRBV11-2 to TRBJ2-5. Looked up from germline, CDR1 is SGHAT and CDR2 is FQNNGV. The CDR3 runs to 13 residues. The CDR3 sequence is CASSSQVQETQYF.

The V gene is TRBV12-3 or TRBV12-4, the J gene TRBJ1-3. The CDR3 consists of 15 residues. CDR3 amino acids: CASSLASSSGNTIYF.

The chain employs TRBV4-2 and TRBJ2-2; TCRdb designates TRBD2, a call that cannot be tested without DNA. CDR1 LGHNA and CDR2 YNFKEQ come from the germline V gene. CDR3 length: 16 amino acids. CDR3 region: CASSQSRAENTGELFF.

The chain links TRBV5-1 to TRBJ2-1; TCRdb designates TRBD1, a call that cannot be tested without DNA. This CDR3 has 15 residues. CDR1 and CDR2 (germline): SGHRS, YFSETQ. CDR3 sequence: CASSLAQGAGGEQFF.

The chain joins TRBV28 to TRBJ1-5; TCRdb picks TRBD1, but there is no DNA to check that call. The germline gives CDR1 MDHEN, CDR2 SYDVKM. The CDR3 spans 13 residues. The CDR3: CASRKQGNQPQHF.

The chain carries TRBV27 and TRBJ1-4; TCRdb picks TRBD1, but there is no DNA to check that call. This CDR3 contains 15 residues. Germline assignment: CDR1 MNHEY and CDR2 SMNVEV (reference sequence). The CDR3: CASSSPGGAREKLFF.

V gene TRBV27 combines with J gene TRBJ1-2. This CDR3 is 15 amino acids long. Germline lookup yields CDR1 MNHEY and CDR2 SMNVEV (reference sequence). This chain's CDR3 is CASSGRGAGLRGYTF.